Given below is one TCR beta chain in context. The data belong to a study of somatic mutations in cytotoxic T cells in rheumatoid arthritis. This CDR3 spans 17 amino acids. The germline V and J ends were trimmed by 4 bases and 4 bases, with 21 bases remaining between them. CDR1 and CDR2 from the germline V gene are SGHNT and YYREEE (reference sequence). TCRdb's copy holds only in-frame clones and misses some; the assay was immunoSEQ multiplex PCR. Of about 20,000 clones listed, about 85% are singletons. This clonotype was obtained from an adult with rheumatoid arthritis. V is TRBV5-4 and J is TRBJ2-1; D may be TRBD2 (6 bases). Specimen: CD8+ T cells sorted from blood. The CDR3 nucleotides read TGTGCCAGCAGCCCCGGGTGGGACTCTAAAAGATACAATGAGCAGTTCTTC. Its protein is CASSPGWDSKRYNEQFF.